Given below is one T cell receptor beta chain in context. This may be a read error: a much more frequent sequence differs by one nucleotide. The sample is drawn from a study of neurological immune-mediated disorders. One entry per CDR3 protein results from TCRdb running MiXCR on the 5' RACE reads. The sample lists more than 50,000 distinct CDR3 sequences; 11% were seen once. The CDR3 is 12 amino acids. Germline values: CDR1 SGHVS, CDR2 FNYEAQ. J is TRBJ2-7 and V is TRBV7-6; tentatively, D is TRBD1 (5 bases). The clonotype was recovered from a man aged 60-69 years in good health. Material for sequencing was PBMCs. The CDR3 is CSSSPWGQQQYF. The CDR3 DNA reads TGTTCCAGCAGTCCGTGGGGCCAACAGCAGTACTTC.